The 5 T cell receptor beta chains in this list originate from one sample, sequenced in a study of PD-1 blockade in classical Hodgkin lymphoma. No patient escaped relapse after autologous stem cell transplantation, and brentuximab vedotin exposure varied. TCRdb keeps only in-frame clones here, not all; method: immunoSEQ multiplex PCR. Seen here are about 25,000 clones, approximately 80% observed once, and the top ten hold 6.5% to 7%. The sequences come from peripheral blood mononuclear cells (PBMCs), collected at baseline. Receptors originate from a human donor with classical Hodgkin lymphoma.

The chain joins TRBV4-2 to TRBJ1-1; D is unresolved. Per germline, CDR1 LGHNA and CDR2 YNFKEQ. V was cut by 1 base and J by 1 base, with 16 bases left in between. This CDR3 comprises 17 residues. The CDR3 protein is CASSQASQAIPNTEAFF. CDR3 in DNA: TGTGCCAGCAGCCAAGCCTCCCAGGCAATACCGAACACTGAAGCTTTCTTT.

V gene TRBV28 combines with J gene TRBJ1-2; D ambiguous. Trimming removed 4 bases at V and 4 bases at J, with 7 bases between. The CDR3 consists of 12 residues. Germline lookup yields CDR1 MDHEN and CDR2 SYDVKM. Here the CDR3 reads CASSSPAYGYTF. As DNA, the CDR3 is TGTGCCAGCAGTTCCCCGGCCTATGGCTACACCTTC.

This clone has a handful of counts. The chain links TRBV4-3 to TRBJ2-3; TRBD2 matches 11 bases. V lost 0 bases, J lost 1 base, and 6 bases stayed unmatched. Germline assignment: CDR1 LGHNA and CDR2 YSLEER. The CDR3 runs to 18 residues. In DNA, the CDR3 is TGCGCCAGCAGCCAAGATGCCTCGACTAGCGGGGGCACAGATACGCAGTATTTT. It is translated as CASSQDASTSGGTDTQYF.

The chain links TRBV2 to TRBJ1-5; TRBD1 matches at 7 bases. The CDR3 contains 16 residues. Germline V gene sequence: CDR1 SNHLY, CDR2 FYNNEI. Unmatched junction bases numbered 8, after V lost 4 bases and J lost 2 bases. CDR3 DNA sequence: TGTGCCAGCAGTGGACACAGGGGAGTGGGCAATCAGCCCCAGCATTTT. Translation gives CASSGHRGVGNQPQHF.

This clone was recorded once. The CDR3 nucleotides are TGTGCCACCAGCAGAGATCGGAATGGCTACACCTTC. It is translated as CATSRDRNGYTF. This chain connects TRBV15 to TRBJ1-2; no clear D gene. From germline, CDR1 is LNHNV and CDR2 YYDKDF (reference sequence). This CDR3 contains 12 residues. V was trimmed by 0 bases and J by 6 bases, leaving 5 bases between them.